This TCR beta chain was obtained from a study of shared clonotypes between healthy human individuals. This CDR3 contains 15 residues. Trimming took 1 base from V and 3 from J, leaving 11 bases between them. CDR1 and CDR2 (germline): MGHDK, SYGVNS. Cells designated naive CD8 were CD45RO-negative and were positively selected for CCR7, with terminally differentiated effector memory CD45RA+ cells excluded. The authors split each subset's genomic DNA evenly across several immunoSEQ plates. Each replicate PCR on the sorted subsets used 200 to 250 ng DNA (approximately 33,000 T cell genomes). Here immunoSEQ multiplex PCR was the method, and the copy in TCRdb shows in-frame clones only, minus some. The table lists approximately 720,000 clones, around 92% of them singletons, with 24% in the top ten. On this clone itself: Its antigen is as yet unknown.

Findings and limits, study-wide: Around 5.4% of naive CD4 clonotypes were common to a few donors.

Material: naive CD8+ T cells sorted from blood. This receptor was identified in a man aged 25 to 40 in good health. The V and J genes are TRBV25-1 and TRBJ2-3, with D hard to call. DNA for the CDR3: TGTGCCAGCAGTGAATTGAGCGACGGAACAGATACGCAGTATTTT. Translated, it gives CASSELSDGTDTQYF.